The next 23 T cell receptor beta chains were all read from a single sample in a study of blood T cell repertoires in COVID-19. Only in-frame clones appear in the TCRdb table, and some are missing; sequencing was by immunoSEQ multiplex PCR. The table includes some 90,000 clones, more than 70% detected once. The sample taken for sequencing was peripheral blood. Source of these receptors: a human donor in a cohort sampled during active COVID-19.

The gene calls are TRBV30 and TRBJ2-7, with D tentatively TRBD1 (6 bases). The CDR3 contains 15 residues. The ends were cut back, 1 base at V and 6 bases at J, with 19 bases in the middle. In germline, CDR1 is GTSNPN, CDR2 SVGIG (reference sequence). As DNA, the CDR3 is TGTGCCTGGAGTGGGGCAGGGGTTCGGCCGGGCGAGCAGTACTTC. Translation: CAWSGAGVRPGEQYF.

The chain carries TRBV5-1 and TRBJ2-7; D is unclear. The germline V gene has CDR1 SGHRS and CDR2 YFSETQ. The CDR3 has 13 amino acids. The ends were cut back, 0 bases at V and 2 bases at J, with 6 bases in the middle. CDR3 sequence (DNA): TGCGCCAGCAGCTTGGCTACTGCCTACGAGCAGTACTTC. Encoded protein: CASSLATAYEQYF.

This chain joins TRBV5-6 and TRBJ1-1; a possible D gene is TRBD1 (6 bases). The V gene's germline CDR1 is SGHDT and CDR2 YYEEEE. V was shortened by 3 bases and J by 3 bases, with 15 bases between the two germline ends. The CDR3 runs to 15 residues. The CDR3 bases are TGTGCCAGCAGCTCGTTTCAGGGGACCGACACTGAAGCTTTCTTT. This translates into CASSSFQGTDTEAFF.

The chain carries TRBV7-2 and TRBJ2-5; TRBD2 matches 12 bases. CDR3 size: 16 residues. The V and J ends lost 1 base and 5 bases, in that order; junction bases with no gene match: 5. Per germline, CDR1 SGHTA and CDR2 FQGNSA. CDR3 loop: CASSLGLAGAGETQYF. The CDR3 region has the DNA TGTGCCAGCAGCTTAGGACTAGCGGGAGCCGGGGAGACCCAGTACTTC.

The chain uses TRBV5-1 and TRBJ1-1; 8 nucleotides agree with TRBD1. CDR1 is SGHRS and CDR2 is YFSETQ in the germline V gene. J gave up 5 bases and V 4 bases, and 7 bases lay outside the gene matches. This CDR3 contains 14 residues. CDR3 loop: CASSDTGGTTEAFF. CDR3 bases: TGCGCCAGCAGCGACACAGGGGGAACGACTGAAGCTTTCTTT.

The chain is built from TRBV2 and TRBJ2-3; weak D call: TRBD2 (6 bases). The CDR3 is made up of 13 amino acids. V lost 2 bases and J lost 14, with 17 bases in between. Germline lookup yields CDR1 SNHLY and CDR2 FYNNEI. CDR3 region: CASSETLGGRWYF. The CDR3 DNA sequence: TGTGCCAGCAGTGAAACCCTCGGGGGTCGTTGGTATTTT.

This rearrangement joins TRBV9 to TRBJ2-1, with a weak D call TRBD2 (5 bases). CDR1 is SGDLS, CDR2 YYNGEE, per germline. V was shortened by 3 bases and J by 8 bases, with 15 bases between the two germline ends. The CDR3 contains 14 residues. CDR3: CASSELVGVDEQFF. CDR3 DNA: TGTGCCAGCAGCGAACTGGTCGGGGTCGATGAGCAGTTCTTC.

This chain links TRBV9 with TRBJ2-7; 7 nucleotides match TRBD2. V trimming: 4 bases; J trimming: 3 bases; junction bases outside the gene matches: 10. The CDR3 length is 15 residues. Germline V gives CDR1 SGDLS, CDR2 YYNGEE. The CDR3: CASSQGLNTNYEQYF. As DNA, the CDR3 is TGTGCCAGCAGCCAGGGACTAAACACGAACTACGAGCAGTACTTC.

This chain connects TRBV10-2 to TRBJ2-1; D is possibly TRBD1 (6 bases). Per germline, CDR1 WSHSY and CDR2 SAAADI. Trimming stripped 8 bases from V and 1 base from J, with 12 bases between. The CDR3 is 14 residues long. CDR3 residues: CASRDIASYNEQFF. CDR3 bases: TGCGCCAGCCGGGACATAGCTTCCTACAATGAGCAGTTCTTC.

This rearrangement joins TRBV3-1 (or the pseudogene TRBV3-2) to TRBJ2-1; TRBD2 matches at 14 bases. Germline CDR1 is LGHDT and CDR2 is YNNKEL (reference sequence). The CDR3 runs 18 residues. V lost 4 bases and J lost 0; bases outside the gene matches: 5. CDR3 amino acids: CASSPLGTSGSSYNEQFF. CDR3 nucleotide sequence: TGTGCCAGCAGCCCCCTAGGGACTAGCGGGAGCTCCTACAATGAGCAGTTCTTC.

The J gene is TRBJ1-2, the V gene TRBV6-2 or TRBV6-3, with 7 bases matching TRBD1. Germline V gene lookup returns CDR1 MNHEY and CDR2 SVGEGT. CDR3 length: 15 amino acids. The ends lost 3 bases at V and 5 bases at J; junction bases unmatched: 9. CDR3 loop: CASSYTRDRRYGYTF. CDR3 sequence (DNA): TGTGCCAGCAGTTATACCCGGGACAGAAGGTATGGCTACACCTTC.

Only a few counts were recorded for this clone. V gene TRBV27 combines with J gene TRBJ2-1; no reliable D call. The CDR3 runs to 15 residues. V lost 3 bases and J 3 bases, leaving 12 bases between the germline ends. CDR1 is MNHEY and CDR2 is SMNVEV in the germline V gene (reference sequence). This CDR3 reads CASSFTGPFYNEQFF. In nucleotides, the CDR3 is TGTGCCAGCAGTTTTACCGGTCCCTTCTACAATGAGCAGTTCTTC.

This chain links TRBV6-5 with TRBJ1-2; 9 bases line up with TRBD1. After removal of 5 bases from V and 3 bases from J, the junction contained 4 bases not matched to a gene. This CDR3 region has 14 residues. Per germline, CDR1 MNHEY and CDR2 SVGAGI. Here the CDR3 reads CASSQQGADYGYTF. Written as DNA, the CDR3 is TGTGCCAGCAGTCAACAGGGGGCTGACTATGGCTACACCTTC.

The rearrangement links TRBV7-2 to TRBJ1-2; D is perhaps TRBD1 (6 bases). The V end lost 5 bases, the J end lost 3 bases, and 19 bases lay between the germline ends. CDR3 length: 16 amino acids. The V gene's germline CDR1 is SGHTA and CDR2 FQGNSA. CDR3 coding DNA: TGTGCCAGCAGCCTAGGTGTGTCGGGGGGCCACTATGGCTACACCTTC. As protein: CASSLGVSGGHYGYTF.

V is TRBV6-5 and J is TRBJ1-2, with 10 positions matching TRBD1. CDR3 length equals 16 residues. Germline CDR1 is MNHEY and CDR2 is SVGAGI. Germline trimming cut 2 bases from V and 8 bases from J; bases unmatched to any gene: 11. The CDR3: CASSYPTTGGARGYTF. CDR3 sequence (DNA): TGTGCCAGCAGTTACCCCACGACAGGGGGCGCGAGAGGCTACACCTTC.

The chain uses TRBV7-6 and TRBJ2-5, with TRBD2 matching 10 bases. The junction had 7 bases not matched to a gene; V was cut back by 4 bases and J by 5 bases. Germline V gene sequence: CDR1 SGHVS, CDR2 FNYEAQ. The CDR3 extends over 15 amino acids. The CDR3 nucleotides are TGTGCCAGCAGCTCGCTTGAGCGGGAGGGCGAGACCCAGTACTTC. Protein: CASSSLEREGETQYF.

The V gene is TRBV7-2, the J gene TRBJ1-5; D not resolved. The CDR3 totals 15 residues. Deletions cut 7 bases from V and 2 bases from J, with 15 bases between. Germline V lookup: CDR1 SGHTA, CDR2 FQGNSA. The CDR3 nucleotides read TGTGCCAGCAACTACGGGAGTTCAGGCAATCAGCCCCAGCATTTT. This encodes CASNYGSSGNQPQHF.

V and J are TRBV19 and TRBJ1-6; D is perhaps TRBD1 (6 bases). Trimming stripped 0 bases from V and 9 bases from J, with 18 bases between. Per the germline V gene, CDR1 is LNHDA and CDR2 is SQIVND (reference sequence). The CDR3 sequence is 17 residues long. The CDR3 loop is CASSIDLPGAASSPLHF. CDR3 nucleotides: TGTGCCAGTAGTATAGATCTGCCAGGGGCCGCCTCTTCACCCCTCCACTTT.

The chain has TRBV11-2 and TRBJ1-2; 10 nucleotides match TRBD1. Germline V CDR1 and CDR2: SGHAT, FQNNGV. The CDR3 sequence is 14 residues long. J was trimmed by 7 bases and V by 4 bases; bases with no gene match: 6. This chain's CDR3 is CASSSLGQGVGYTF. CDR3 sequence (DNA): TGTGCCAGCAGCTCCCTTGGACAGGGGGTTGGCTACACCTTC.

The chain carries TRBV11-3 and TRBJ2-1; 9 bases agree with TRBD2. CDR3 length equals 16 residues. Germline assignment: CDR1 SGHNT and CDR2 YENEEA. Trimming removed 1 base from V and 2 bases from J; junction bases left unmatched: 3. The CDR3 loop reads CASSLVPSGTYNEQFF. CDR3 bases: TGTGCCAGCAGCTTAGTCCCTAGCGGGACCTACAATGAGCAGTTCTTC.

The chain has TRBV29-1 and TRBJ1-2; 7 positions agree with TRBD1. Germline V gene data show CDR1 as SQVTM and CDR2 as ANQGSEA. The CDR3 covers 13 residues. V gave up 3 bases and J gave up 4 bases; unmatched junction bases: 5. CDR3 in amino acids: CSVDPTGSYGYTF. For the CDR3, the DNA is TGCAGCGTTGACCCGACAGGGTCCTATGGCTACACCTTC.

The chain uses TRBV2 and TRBJ1-5; tentatively, D is TRBD1 (6 bases). CDR1 is SNHLY and CDR2 is FYNNEI in the germline V gene. V was shortened by 9 bases and J by 5 bases, with 11 bases between the two germline ends. The CDR3 is 12 amino acids. CDR3 amino acids: CASGGADQPQHF. CDR3 coding DNA: TGTGCCAGTGGGGGGGCAGATCAGCCCCAGCATTTT.

The chain couples TRBV15 to TRBJ2-5, with TRBD1 matching 9 bases. This CDR3 comprises 14 residues. J was trimmed by 5 bases and V by 3 bases; bases with no gene match: 4. Per the germline V gene, CDR1 is LNHNV and CDR2 is YYDKDF (reference sequence). This CDR3 is CATSRNRGLETQYF. DNA for the CDR3: TGTGCCACCAGCAGGAACAGGGGGCTGGAGACCCAGTACTTC.